These 20 T cell receptor beta chains were all obtained from the same sample, sequenced in a study of OX40 agonist ivuxolimab in advanced cancers. Sequencing used immunoSEQ multiplex PCR; TCRdb keeps in-frame clones, though not all of them. The sample gives tens of thousands of clones, 90% to 95% of which show up once; roughly 0.72% is in the top ten. The sample in question was CD4+ or CD8+ T cells sorted from blood, obtained in a trial of the OX40 agonist ivuxolimab. The receptors here all came from an adult with an advanced solid tumor such as melanoma, head and neck, liver or kidney cancer.

V is TRBV6-1 and J is TRBJ1-3; perhaps TRBD1 as D (5 bases). The CDR3 spans 14 residues. In germline, CDR1 is MNHNS, CDR2 SASEGT. V lost 5 bases, J lost 3 bases, and 11 bases lay in between. The CDR3 protein is CASSFGGGGNTIYF. As DNA, the CDR3 is TGTGCCAGCAGTTTCGGGGGAGGTGGAAACACCATATATTTT.

In its sample, this clone was seen once. The chain uses TRBV11-3 and TRBJ2-7; perhaps TRBD1 as D (6 bases). The CDR3 covers 15 residues. V lost 3 bases to trimming and J lost 2 bases, with 14 bases between them. The germline V gene encodes CDR1 SGHNT and CDR2 YENEEA. The CDR3 DNA sequence: TGTGCCAGCAGCTTGGGGGCCACCCTAACCTACGAGCAGTACTTC. Its translation: CASSLGATLTYEQYF. Together with reference TRBV11-3 and TRBJ2-7, the CDR3 gives the full variable domain: EAGVVQSPRYKIIEKKQPVAFWCNPISGHNTLYWYLQNLGQGPELLIRYENEEAVDDSQLPKDRFSAERLKGVDSTLKIQPAELGDSAVYLCASSLGATLTYEQYFGPGTRLTVT.

The chain recombines TRBV11-2 with TRBJ2-5; unclear D gene. The CDR3 covers 12 residues. Germline V gives CDR1 SGHAT, CDR2 FQNNGV. Trimming removed 6 bases from V and 0 bases from J, with 5 bases in between. CDR3 bases: TGTGCCAGCAGTTCGGACCAAGAGACCCAGTACTTC. This translates into CASSSDQETQYF.

The chain joins TRBV25-1 to TRBJ2-1; perhaps TRBD1 as D (6 bases). The CDR3 totals 13 residues. Trimming took off 4 bases at V and 4 bases at J, with 8 bases between the two ends. The germline V gene encodes CDR1 MGHDK and CDR2 SYGVNS. CDR3 DNA sequence: TGTGCCAGCAGTGCAGGACAGTACAATGAGCAGTTCTTC. Protein: CASSAGQYNEQFF.

This chain joins TRBV5-1 and TRBJ2-5; 7 bases map to TRBD1. The DNA end favors TRBJ2-7, so the J call may be wrong. The CDR3 has 15 residues. Germline V gene data show CDR1 as SGHRS and CDR2 as YFSETQ. CDR3 sequence: CASSHPGQSSYEQYF. Here the CDR3 DNA reads TGCGCCAGCAGCCATCCGGGACAGAGCTCCTACGAGCAGTACTTC.

The chain carries TRBV4-1 and TRBJ2-1; 10 nucleotides line up with TRBD2. Germline CDR1 and CDR2: MGHRA and YSYEKL. This CDR3 contains 17 residues. V dropped 4 bases and J dropped 2; count of bases not matched to a gene: 8. The CDR3 is CASSPRGSGRAYNEQFF. Here the CDR3 DNA reads TGCGCCAGCAGCCCCCGGGGGAGCGGGAGGGCCTACAATGAGCAGTTCTTC.

This chain uses TRBV11-3 with TRBJ1-2, with D perhaps TRBD1 (5 bases). V was clipped by 5 bases and J by 6 bases, with 19 bases between them. The CDR3 runs to 15 residues. Germline CDR1 is SGHNT and CDR2 is YENEEA. CDR3 DNA: TGTGCCAGCAGCAAGATAGAGGGGCAGGGCGATGGCTACACCTTC. Translation: CASSKIEGQGDGYTF.

The chain carries TRBV5-4 and TRBJ2-7, with a weak D call TRBD2 (6 bases). The germline V gene has CDR1 SGHNT and CDR2 YYREEE (reference sequence). The ends were cut back, 4 bases at V and 3 bases at J, with 11 bases in the middle. There are 13 residues in the CDR3. The CDR3: CASSPGGVYEQYF. The CDR3 bases are TGTGCCAGCAGCCCGGGCGGGGTCTACGAGCAGTACTTC. Based on the CDR3 plus reference TRBV5-4 and TRBJ2-7, the full variable domain is ETGVTQSPTHLIKTRGQQVTLRCSSQSGHNTVSWYQQALGQGPQFIFQYYREEENGRGNFPPRFSGLQFPNYSSELNVNALELDDSALYLCASSPGGVYEQYFGPGTRLTVT.

This clone came up once. The chain couples TRBV5-1 to TRBJ1-1; no definite D call. This CDR3 has 11 residues. With 0 bases removed from V and 10 bases from J, the gap between germline ends came to 7 bases. Per germline, CDR1 SGHRS and CDR2 YFSETQ. The CDR3, as DNA: TGCGCCAGCAGCTTGGAAGGTGTAGCTTTCTTT. Translated: CASSLEGVAFF.

The chain's CDR3 is CASSLWETQYF. The CDR3 DNA is TGTGCCAGCAGCTTATGGGAGACCCAGTACTTC. The V and J genes are TRBV7-2 and TRBJ2-5; D gene uncertain. CDR1 is SGHTA and CDR2 is FQGNSA in the germline V gene. V lost 2 bases to trimming and J lost 5 bases, with 3 bases between them. The CDR3 loop spans 11 amino acids.

The chain has TRBV7-3 and TRBJ2-1; D remains ambiguous. Germline V gene data show CDR1 as SGHTA and CDR2 as FQGTGA. CDR3 length equals 15 residues. With 4 bases removed from V and 5 bases from J, the gap between germline ends came to 15 bases. The CDR3 sequence is CASSSPVAGNNEQFF. The DNA of the CDR3 is TGTGCCAGCAGCTCGCCCGTGGCCGGAAACAATGAGCAGTTCTTC.

The chain links TRBV18 to TRBJ1-1; D not certain. This CDR3 contains 15 residues. Germline CDR1 and CDR2: KGHSH and LQKENI. Trimming pared 3 bases from V and 4 bases from J, leaving 15 bases between. The CDR3 DNA reads as TGTGCCAGCTCACCTGTGGGTGCGGGTAGCACTGAAGCTTTCTTT. The encoded protein is CASSPVGAGSTEAFF.

With regard to this clone: One end of the junction fails to match germline, which may point to a read error. The chain joins TRBV7-7 to TRBJ2-1; possibly TRBD2 for D (6 bases). Germline V gene lookup returns CDR1 SSHAT and CDR2 FNYEAQ (reference sequence). This CDR3 contains 16 residues. For the CDR3, the DNA is TGTGCTAGCAGCTTCGGCCGGGCTAGCGACAACAATGAGCAGTTCTTC. It yields the protein CASSFGRASDNNEQFF.

The rearrangement joins TRBV30 to TRBJ1-2; 7 bases line up with TRBD1. Losses at the gene ends were 5 bases for V and 6 bases for J; bases not matched to a gene: 9. This CDR3 region has 13 residues. Looked up from germline, CDR1 is GTSNPN and CDR2 is SVGIG (reference sequence). Here the CDR3 reads CAWALQGWNGYTF. In DNA form, the CDR3 reads TGTGCCTGGGCCCTACAGGGGTGGAATGGCTACACCTTC.

The chain joins TRBV6-6 to TRBJ1-1; 8 nucleotides line up with TRBD1. The trim removed 0 bases at V and 8 bases at J, leaving 5 bases unmatched. Germline lookup yields CDR1 MNHNY and CDR2 SVGAGI (reference sequence). The CDR3 length is 14 residues. The CDR3 DNA sequence: TGTGCCAGCAGTTACTCACGAACAGGGGGAGAAGCTTTCTTT. This gives the protein CASSYSRTGGEAFF.

The gene calls are TRBV7-3 and TRBJ2-1, with a weak D call TRBD2 (5 bases). V dropped 1 base and J dropped 8 bases, with 12 bases sitting between them. This CDR3 spans 14 amino acids. The V gene's germline CDR1 is SGHTA and CDR2 FQGTGA. CDR3 sequence: CASSLNGMSDEQFF. CDR3 DNA sequence: TGTGCCAGCAGCTTAAACGGGATGAGCGATGAGCAGTTCTTC.

The chain couples TRBV19 to TRBJ2-7; tentative D call: TRBD1 (6 bases). CDR3 length: 15 amino acids. Germline V gene sequence: CDR1 LNHDA, CDR2 SQIVND (reference sequence). V gave up 3 bases and J gave up 3 bases, with 15 bases separating them. DNA for the CDR3: TGTGCCAGTAGTATGAGGGGTGGGGGCCGCTACGAGCAGTACTTC. This codes for CASSMRGGGRYEQYF.

This clone was seen only a few times. The chain joins TRBV11-2 to TRBJ2-7, with TRBD1 matching over 9 bases. This CDR3 is 19 amino acids long. With 1 base clipped from V and 0 bases from J, the junction kept 13 bases outside the gene matches. The germline gives CDR1 SGHAT, CDR2 FQNNGV. DNA of the CDR3: TGTGCCAGCAGCTTAGTGCCGGGACAGGGAGGCCTGGGCTCCTACGAGCAGTACTTC. This gives the protein CASSLVPGQGGLGSYEQYF.

This clone occurred once. V gene TRBV18 combines with J gene TRBJ2-7, with D possibly matching TRBD1 (5 bases). Deletions cut 0 bases from V and 2 bases from J, with 8 bases between. The CDR3 sequence is 14 residues long. Germline CDR1 KGHSH, CDR2 LQKENI. CDR3 DNA sequence: TGTGCCAGCTCACCACCGACGACAGCCTACGAGCAGTACTTC. Translating it yields CASSPPTTAYEQYF.

The chain uses TRBV12-5 and TRBJ1-5; D perhaps matches TRBD1 (5 bases). Per the germline V gene, CDR1 is LGHNT and CDR2 is FRNRAP. Trimming shortened V by 4 bases and J by 5 bases, and 9 bases separated the two germline ends. The CDR3 loop spans 13 amino acids. The DNA of the CDR3 is TGTGCTAGTGGTTGGAGACAGTATCAGCCCCAGCATTTT. Residues: CASGWRQYQPQHF.